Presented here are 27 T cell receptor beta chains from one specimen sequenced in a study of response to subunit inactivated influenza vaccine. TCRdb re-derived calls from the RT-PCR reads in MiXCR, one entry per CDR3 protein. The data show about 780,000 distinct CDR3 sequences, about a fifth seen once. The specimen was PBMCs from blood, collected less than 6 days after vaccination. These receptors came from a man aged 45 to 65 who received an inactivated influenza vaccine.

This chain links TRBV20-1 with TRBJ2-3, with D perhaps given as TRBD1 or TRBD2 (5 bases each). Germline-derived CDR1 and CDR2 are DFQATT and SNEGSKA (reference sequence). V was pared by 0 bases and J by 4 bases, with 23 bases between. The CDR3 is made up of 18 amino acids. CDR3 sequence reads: CSARDPDGPGRRSDTQYF. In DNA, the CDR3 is TGCAGTGCTAGAGATCCCGATGGGCCGGGACGGAGATCAGATACGCAGTATTTT.

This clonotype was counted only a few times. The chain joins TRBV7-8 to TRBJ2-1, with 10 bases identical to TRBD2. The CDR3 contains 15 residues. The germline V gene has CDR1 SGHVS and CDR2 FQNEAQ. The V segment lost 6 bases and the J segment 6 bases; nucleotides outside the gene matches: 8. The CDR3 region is CASRLTSGVVNEQFF. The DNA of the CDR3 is TGTGCCAGCAGGCTAACTAGCGGGGTCGTCAATGAGCAGTTCTTC. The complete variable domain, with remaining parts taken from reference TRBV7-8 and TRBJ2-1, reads GAGVSQSPRYKVAKRGQDVALRCDPISGHVSLFWYQQALGQGPEFLTYFQNEAQLDKSGLPSDRFFAERPEGSVSTLKIQRTQQEDSAVYLCASRLTSGVVNEQFFGPGTRLTVL.

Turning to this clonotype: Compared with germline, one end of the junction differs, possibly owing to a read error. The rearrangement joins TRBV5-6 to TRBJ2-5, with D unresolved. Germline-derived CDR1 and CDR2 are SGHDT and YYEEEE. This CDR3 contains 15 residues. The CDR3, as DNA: TGTGCCATCAGCTTGGCTGGGCACCATGGGGAGACCCAGTACTTC. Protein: CAISLAGHHGETQYF.

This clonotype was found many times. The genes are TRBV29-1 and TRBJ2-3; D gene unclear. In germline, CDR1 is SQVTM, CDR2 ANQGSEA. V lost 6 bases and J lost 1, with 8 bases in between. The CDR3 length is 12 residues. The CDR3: CSVEKGTDTQYF. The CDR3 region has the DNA TGCAGCGTGGAGAAGGGCACAGATACGCAGTATTTT.

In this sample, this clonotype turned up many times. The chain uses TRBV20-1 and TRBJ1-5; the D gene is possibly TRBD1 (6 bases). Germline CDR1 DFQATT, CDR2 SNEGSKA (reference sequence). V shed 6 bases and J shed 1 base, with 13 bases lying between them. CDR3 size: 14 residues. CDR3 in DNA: TGCAGTGCGGACACAGGGTCCAGCAATCAGCCCCAGCATTTT. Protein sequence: CSADTGSSNQPQHF.

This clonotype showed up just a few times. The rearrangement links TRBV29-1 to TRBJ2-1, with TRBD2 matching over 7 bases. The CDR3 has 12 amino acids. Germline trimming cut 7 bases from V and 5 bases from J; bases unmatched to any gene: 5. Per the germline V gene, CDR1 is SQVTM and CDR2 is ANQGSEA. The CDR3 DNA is TGCAGCGGGGACTACCTAAACAATGAGCAGTTCTTC. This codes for CSGDYLNNEQFF.

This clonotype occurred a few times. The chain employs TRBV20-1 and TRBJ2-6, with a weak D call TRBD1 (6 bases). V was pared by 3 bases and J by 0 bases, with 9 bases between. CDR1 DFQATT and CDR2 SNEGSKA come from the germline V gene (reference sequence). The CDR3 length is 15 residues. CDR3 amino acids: CSASQGHSGANVLTF. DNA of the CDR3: TGCAGTGCTAGCCAGGGGCACTCTGGGGCCAACGTCCTGACTTTC.

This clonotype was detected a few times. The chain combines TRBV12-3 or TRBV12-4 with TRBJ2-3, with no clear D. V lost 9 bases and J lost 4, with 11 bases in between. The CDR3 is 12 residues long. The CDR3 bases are TGTGCCAGTTCTGAAACCCCAGATACGCAGTATTTT. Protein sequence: CASSETPDTQYF.

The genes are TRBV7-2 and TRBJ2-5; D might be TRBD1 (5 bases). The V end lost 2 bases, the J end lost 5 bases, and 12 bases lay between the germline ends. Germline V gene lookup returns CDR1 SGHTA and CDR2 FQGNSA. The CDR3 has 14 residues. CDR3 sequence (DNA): TGTGCCAGCAGCTTAAAGGCAGGGCGTGAGACCCAGTACTTC. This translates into CASSLKAGRETQYF.

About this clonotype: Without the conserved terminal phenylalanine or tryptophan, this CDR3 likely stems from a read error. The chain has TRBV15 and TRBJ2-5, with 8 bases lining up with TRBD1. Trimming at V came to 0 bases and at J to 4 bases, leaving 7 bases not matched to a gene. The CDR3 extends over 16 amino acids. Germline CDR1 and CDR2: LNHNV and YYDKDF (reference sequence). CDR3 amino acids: CATSRDRGQGRETQYS. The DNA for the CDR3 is TGTGCCACCAGCAGAGATCGCGGACAGGGCCGAGAGACCCAGTACTCC.

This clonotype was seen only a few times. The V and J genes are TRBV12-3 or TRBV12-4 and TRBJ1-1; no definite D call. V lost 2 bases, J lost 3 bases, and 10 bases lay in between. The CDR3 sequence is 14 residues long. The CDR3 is CASSLLQSDTEAFF. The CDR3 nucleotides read TGTGCCAGCAGTTTATTACAGTCGGACACTGAAGCTTTCTTT.

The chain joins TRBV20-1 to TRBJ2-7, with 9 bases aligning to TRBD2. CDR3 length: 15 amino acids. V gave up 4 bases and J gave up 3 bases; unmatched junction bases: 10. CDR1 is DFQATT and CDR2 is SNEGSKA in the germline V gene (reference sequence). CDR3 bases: TGCAGTGCTATGGTGGCGGGAGGGAAAATCTACGAGCAGTACTTC. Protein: CSAMVAGGKIYEQYF.

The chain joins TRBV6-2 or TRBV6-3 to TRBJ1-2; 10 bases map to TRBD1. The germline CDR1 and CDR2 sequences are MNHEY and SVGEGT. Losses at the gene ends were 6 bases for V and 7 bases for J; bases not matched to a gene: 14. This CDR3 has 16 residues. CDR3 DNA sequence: TGTGCCAGCAGGCTTTTACAGACAGGGGGCAAGTCTGGCTACACCTTC. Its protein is CASRLLQTGGKSGYTF.

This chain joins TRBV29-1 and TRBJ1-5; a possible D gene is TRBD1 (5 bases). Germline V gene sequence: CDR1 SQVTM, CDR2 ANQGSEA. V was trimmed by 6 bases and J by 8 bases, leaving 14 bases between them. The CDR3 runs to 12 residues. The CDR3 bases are TGCAGCGTGGGGAGGAGGGGTGAGCCCCAGCATTTT. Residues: CSVGRRGEPQHF.

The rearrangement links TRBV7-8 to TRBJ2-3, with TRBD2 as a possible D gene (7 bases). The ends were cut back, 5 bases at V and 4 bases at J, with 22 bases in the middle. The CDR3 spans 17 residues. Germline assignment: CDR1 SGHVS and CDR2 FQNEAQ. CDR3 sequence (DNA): TGTGCCAGCAGCCGAGCCGGTGGGGGGGGCCTGGCAGATACGCAGTATTTT. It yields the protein CASSRAGGGGLADTQYF.

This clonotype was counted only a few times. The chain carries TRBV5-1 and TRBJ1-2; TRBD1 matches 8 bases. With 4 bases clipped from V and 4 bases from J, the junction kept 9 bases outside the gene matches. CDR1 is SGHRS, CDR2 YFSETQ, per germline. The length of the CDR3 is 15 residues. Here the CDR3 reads CASSVDRGGSYGYTF. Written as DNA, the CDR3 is TGCGCCAGCAGCGTAGACAGGGGAGGTAGCTATGGCTACACCTTC.

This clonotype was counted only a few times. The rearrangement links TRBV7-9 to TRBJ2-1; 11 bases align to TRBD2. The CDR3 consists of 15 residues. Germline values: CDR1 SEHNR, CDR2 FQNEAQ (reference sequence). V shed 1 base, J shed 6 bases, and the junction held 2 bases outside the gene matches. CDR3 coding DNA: TGTGCCAGCAGCTTAGAGGGACTAGCGGCCAATGAGCAGTTCTTC. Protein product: CASSLEGLAANEQFF.

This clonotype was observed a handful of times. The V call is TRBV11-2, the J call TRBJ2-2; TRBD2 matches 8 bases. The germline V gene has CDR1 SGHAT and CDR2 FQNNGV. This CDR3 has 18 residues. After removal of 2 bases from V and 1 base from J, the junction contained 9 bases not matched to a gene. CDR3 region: CASSLILSLAGNTGELFF. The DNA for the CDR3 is TGTGCCAGCAGCTTAATACTCAGCCTAGCGGGGAACACCGGGGAGCTGTTTTTT.

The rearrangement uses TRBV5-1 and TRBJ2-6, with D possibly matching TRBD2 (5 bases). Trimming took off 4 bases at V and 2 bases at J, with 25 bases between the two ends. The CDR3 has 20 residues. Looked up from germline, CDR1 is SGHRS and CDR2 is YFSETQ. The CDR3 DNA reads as TGCGCCAGCAGCCCCGTCCCCCCGGGCCTGCGGGTAACTGGGGCCAACGTCCTGACTTTC. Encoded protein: CASSPVPPGLRVTGANVLTF.

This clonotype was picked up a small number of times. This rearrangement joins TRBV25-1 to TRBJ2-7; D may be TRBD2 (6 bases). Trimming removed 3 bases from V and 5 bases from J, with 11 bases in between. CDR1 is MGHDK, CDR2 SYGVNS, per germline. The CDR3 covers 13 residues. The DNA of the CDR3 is TGTGCCAGCAGTGACCCGTGGGGGGACGAGCAGTACTTC. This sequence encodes CASSDPWGDEQYF.

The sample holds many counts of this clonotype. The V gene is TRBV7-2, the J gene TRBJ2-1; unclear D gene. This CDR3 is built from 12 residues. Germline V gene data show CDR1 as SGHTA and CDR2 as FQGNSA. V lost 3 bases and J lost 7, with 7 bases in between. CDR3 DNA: TGTGCCAGCAGCTTCTCTAAAAATGAGCAGTTCTTC. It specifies CASSFSKNEQFF.

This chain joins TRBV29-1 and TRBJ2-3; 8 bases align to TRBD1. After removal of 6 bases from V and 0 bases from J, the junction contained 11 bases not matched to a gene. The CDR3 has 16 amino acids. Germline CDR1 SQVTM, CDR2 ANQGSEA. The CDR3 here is CSVAGGEWVSTDTQYF. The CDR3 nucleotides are TGCAGCGTCGCAGGGGGCGAATGGGTTAGCACAGATACGCAGTATTTT.

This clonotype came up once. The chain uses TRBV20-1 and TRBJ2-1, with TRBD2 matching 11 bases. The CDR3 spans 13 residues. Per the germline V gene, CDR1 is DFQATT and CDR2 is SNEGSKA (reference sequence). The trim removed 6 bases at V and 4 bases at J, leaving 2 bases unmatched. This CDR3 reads CSAGLAAYNEQFF. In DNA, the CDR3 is TGCAGTGCGGGACTAGCGGCATACAATGAGCAGTTCTTC.

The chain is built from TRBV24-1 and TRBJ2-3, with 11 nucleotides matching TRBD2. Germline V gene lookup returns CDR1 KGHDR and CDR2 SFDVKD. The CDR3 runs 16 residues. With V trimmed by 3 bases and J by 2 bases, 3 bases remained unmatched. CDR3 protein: CATSDEGLADTDTQYF. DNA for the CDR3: TGTGCCACCAGTGATGAGGGACTAGCGGACACAGATACGCAGTATTTT.

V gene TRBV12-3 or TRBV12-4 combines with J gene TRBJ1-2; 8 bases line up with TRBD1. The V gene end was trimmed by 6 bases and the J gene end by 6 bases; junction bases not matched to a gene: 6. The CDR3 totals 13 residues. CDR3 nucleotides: TGTGCCAGCAGCCGACAGGGGTTCAATGGCTACACCTTC. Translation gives CASSRQGFNGYTF.

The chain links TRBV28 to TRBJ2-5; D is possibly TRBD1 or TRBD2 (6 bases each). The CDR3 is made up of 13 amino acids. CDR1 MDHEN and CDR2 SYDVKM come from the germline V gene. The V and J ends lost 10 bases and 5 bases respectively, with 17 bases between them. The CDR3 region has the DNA TGTGCCACCAGAGGGGGGTCTGCGGAGACCCAGTACTTC. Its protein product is CATRGGSAETQYF.

The CDR3 protein is CAIVKGGTTNNQPQHF. DNA for the CDR3: TGTGCCATTGTAAAGGGGGGGACAACTAACAATCAGCCCCAGCATTTT. The chain links TRBV24-1 to TRBJ1-5, with D perhaps matching TRBD1 (6 bases). Germline V lookup: CDR1 KGHDR, CDR2 SFDVKD. The CDR3 has 16 amino acids. V was shortened by 11 bases and J by 3 bases, with 22 bases between the two germline ends.